This TCR beta chain was found in a study of response to subunit inactivated influenza vaccine. The ends were cut back, 5 bases at V and 8 bases at J, with 12 bases in the middle. The CDR3 has 12 residues. This clonotype turned up a few times. Antigen specificity is unknown. TCRdb re-derived calls from the RT-PCR reads in MiXCR, one entry per CDR3 protein. The top ten hold roughly 10% of the sample, which has roughly 790,000 distinct CDR3 sequences, 20% to 25% seen once. Notes on the study in general: New T cells are recruited in small numbers by each seasonal influenza vaccination, according to the authors' suggestion.

J is TRBJ1-2 and V is TRBV12-3 or TRBV12-4; D is unclear. This sample comprised PBMCs from blood, obtained more than 4 days after vaccination. The TCR comes from a man aged 50 or older who received an inactivated influenza vaccine. The CDR3 nucleotides read TGTGCCAGCAGTACAAATGTCGGGGGCTACACCTTC. It is translated as CASSTNVGGYTF.